One sample yielded the 26 T cell receptor beta chains listed below, sequenced in a study of T cell responses to AZD1222 COVID-19 vaccine. Generated by immunoSEQ multiplex PCR, the TCRdb table keeps only in-frame clones and is missing some. The sample holds 120,000 to 150,000 clones; approximately 88% are singletons and the top ten take roughly 5.2%. The material was peripheral blood, obtained 28 days after the second dose of the MenACWY control vaccine. The receptors come from an adult who received the MenACWY meningococcal vaccine as a control.

This sequence joins TRBV3-1 (or the pseudogene TRBV3-2) and TRBJ2-7; D call uncertain. The CDR3 extends over 12 amino acids. V was trimmed by 0 bases and J by 2 bases, leaving 2 bases between them. Germline V gene data show CDR1 as LGHDT and CDR2 as YNNKEL (reference sequence). CDR3 sequence: CASSQEAYEQYF. DNA of the CDR3: TGTGCCAGCAGCCAAGAAGCCTACGAGCAGTACTTC.

The V call is TRBV19, the J call TRBJ1-2; D call uncertain. Per the germline V gene, CDR1 is LNHDA and CDR2 is SQIVND (reference sequence). This CDR3 is 17 amino acids long. Deletions cut 4 bases from V and 0 bases from J, with 18 bases between. CDR3 amino acids: CASSNPRGSKANYGYTF. The CDR3 DNA sequence: TGTGCCAGTAGTAATCCTCGTGGATCAAAAGCTAACTATGGCTACACCTTC. The whole variable domain, remainder taken from reference TRBV19 and TRBJ1-2, is DGGITQSPKYLFRKEGQNVTLSCEQNLNHDAMYWYRQDPGQGLRLIYYSQIVNDFQKGDIAEGYSVSREKKESFPLTVTSAQKNPTAFYLCASSNPRGSKANYGYTFGSGTRLTVV.

The rearrangement links TRBV5-1 to TRBJ2-7; 7 nucleotides agree with TRBD2. Per germline, CDR1 SGHRS and CDR2 YFSETQ. V lost 2 bases, J lost 5 bases, and 7 bases stayed unmatched. CDR3 length equals 14 residues. The CDR3 reads CASSFRREYDEQYF. In nucleotides, the CDR3 is TGCGCCAGCAGCTTTAGGCGGGAGTACGACGAGCAGTACTTC.

The genes are TRBV30 and TRBJ1-5; TRBD1 might be the D (5 bases). This CDR3 comprises 15 residues. V gave up 0 bases and J gave up 7 bases, with 16 bases separating them. The germline V gene has CDR1 GTSNPN and CDR2 SVGIG (reference sequence). CDR3 nucleotide sequence: TGTGCCTGGAGTGTACGGGGGAGGGGAGGCCAGCCCCAGCATTTT. This encodes CAWSVRGRGGQPQHF. The full variable domain, completed using reference TRBV30 and TRBJ1-5, is SQTIHQWPATLVQPVGSPLSLECTVEGTSNPNLYWYRQAAGRGLQLLFYSVGIGQISSEVPQNLSASRPQDRQFILSSKKLLLSDSGFYLCAWSVRGRGGQPQHFGDGTRLSIL.

V usage is TRBV20-1 and J usage is TRBJ2-3, with TRBD2 matching 7 bases. The CDR3 spans 13 residues. Germline CDR1 reads DFQATT; CDR2 reads SNEGSKA (reference sequence). Trimming cost V 3 bases and J 1 base; bases outside gene matches: 1. For the CDR3, the DNA is TGCAGTGCTAGTACTAGCGGCACAGATACGCAGTATTTT. It encodes CSASTSGTDTQYF.

The rearrangement links TRBV18 to TRBJ1-1; D ambiguous. The CDR3 totals 14 residues. V was pared by 4 bases and J by 1 base, with 10 bases between. The germline V gene has CDR1 KGHSH and CDR2 LQKENI. This CDR3 is CASSRQMENTEAFF. CDR3 sequence (DNA): TGTGCCAGCTCACGTCAAATGGAGAACACTGAAGCTTTCTTT. Variable domain in full (rest from reference TRBV18 and TRBJ1-1): NAGVMQNPRHLVRRRGQEARLRCSPMKGHSHVYWYRQLPEEGLKFMVYLQKENIIDESGMPKERFSAEFPKEGPSILRIQQVVRGDSAAYFCASSRQMENTEAFFGQGTRLTVV.

This chain joins TRBV19 and TRBJ1-4; D possibly corresponds to TRBD1 (6 bases). Germline loops: CDR1 LNHDA, CDR2 SQIVND (reference sequence). Deletions cut 0 bases from V and 7 bases from J, with 18 bases between. The CDR3 contains 17 residues. CDR3 loop: CASSIDLPDRRGEKLFF. The CDR3 bases are TGTGCCAGTAGTATAGATTTACCCGACAGGCGCGGTGAAAAACTGTTTTTT.

The rearrangement joins TRBV7-6 to TRBJ1-5; 7 nucleotides line up with TRBD1. Germline V gene lookup returns CDR1 SGHVS and CDR2 FNYEAQ. The CDR3 length is 13 residues. V gave up 6 bases and J gave up 7 bases; unmatched junction bases: 6. Here the CDR3 DNA reads TGTGCCAGCAGTCAGACAGGGTTGCAGCCCCAGCATTTT. This encodes CASSQTGLQPQHF. The full variable domain, its missing parts supplied by reference TRBV7-6 and TRBJ1-5, is GAGVSQSPRYKVTKRGQDVALRCDPISGHVSLYWYRQALGQGPEFLTYFNYEAQQDKSGLPNDRFSAERPEGSISTLTIQRTEQRDSAMYRCASSQTGLQPQHFGDGTRLSIL.

V is TRBV15 and J is TRBJ1-6; TRBD1 matches 7 bases. With V trimmed by 5 bases and J by 10 bases, 8 bases remained unmatched. The CDR3 consists of 14 residues. The germline V gene encodes CDR1 LNHNV and CDR2 YYDKDF (reference sequence). The CDR3 protein is CATSPRDSGSPLHF. DNA for the CDR3: TGTGCCACCAGCCCCCGGGACAGTGGATCACCCCTCCACTTT.

The V and J genes are TRBV15 and TRBJ2-3; tentatively, D is TRBD2 (6 bases). The CDR3 has 14 residues. The germline gives CDR1 LNHNV, CDR2 YYDKDF (reference sequence). Between the trimmed V and J ends, which lost 6 bases and 2 bases, there was a span of 12 bases. The CDR3 loop is CATSLSGVTDTQYF. In DNA, the CDR3 is TGTGCCACCAGTCTGTCGGGGGTCACAGATACGCAGTATTTT.

The J gene is TRBJ1-3, the V gene TRBV5-1; D gene uncertain. Deletions cut 0 bases from V and 2 bases from J, with 6 bases between. The CDR3 contains 14 residues. Germline CDR1 SGHRS, CDR2 YFSETQ. Here the CDR3 reads CASSLEAAGNTIYF. CDR3 in DNA: TGCGCCAGCAGCTTGGAGGCAGCTGGAAACACCATATATTTT.

The chain couples TRBV9 to TRBJ1-1; possible D gene TRBD1, 5 bases. This CDR3 comprises 13 residues. The V and J ends lost 2 bases and 4 bases respectively, with 9 bases between them. CDR1 is SGDLS, CDR2 YYNGEE, per germline. CDR3 coding DNA: TGTGCCAGCAGCGTTCAGGGCGGCACTGAAGCTTTCTTT. It encodes CASSVQGGTEAFF. The full variable domain, in which reference TRBV9 and TRBJ1-1 provide the parts outside the CDR3, is DSGVTQTPKHLITATGQRVTLRCSPRSGDLSVYWYQQSLDQGLQFLIQYYNGEERAKGNILERFSAQQFPDLHSELNLSSLELGDSALYFCASSVQGGTEAFFGQGTRLTVV.

The CDR3 DNA is TGTGCCAGCAGTTCTATCAAACCAAGCGCCTACACTGAAGCTTTCTTT. Translation gives CASSSIKPSAYTEAFF. This sequence joins TRBV28 and TRBJ1-1; the D is unclear. Looked up from germline, CDR1 is MDHEN and CDR2 is SYDVKM. Trimming pared 4 bases from V and 3 bases from J, leaving 18 bases between. CDR3 length: 16 residues.

The chain is built from TRBV5-8 and TRBJ1-1, with D maybe TRBD1 (6 bases). Trimming removed 4 bases at V and 8 bases at J, with 18 bases between. The CDR3 runs 14 residues. Germline V CDR1 and CDR2: SGHTS, YDEGEE. The CDR3 reads CASSLSGQFLEAFF. In DNA, the CDR3 is TGTGCCAGCAGCCTTAGTGGACAGTTTCTGGAAGCTTTCTTT.

This chain links TRBV28 with TRBJ2-3; D call uncertain. V gave up 1 base and J gave up 6 bases, with 8 bases separating them. Germline assignment: CDR1 MDHEN and CDR2 SYDVKM. The CDR3 has 13 residues. CDR3 protein: CASSLSGYDTQYF. The CDR3 nucleotides read TGTGCCAGCAGTTTATCCGGGTATGATACGCAGTATTTT.

V gene TRBV6-5 combines with J gene TRBJ1-5, with D possibly TRBD1 on 6 matching bases. The CDR3 is 13 residues long. Germline V gene lookup returns CDR1 MNHEY and CDR2 SVGAGI. Trimming took off 5 bases at V and 8 bases at J, with 13 bases between the two ends. The CDR3 is CASSPGGQEPQHF. The CDR3 region has the DNA TGTGCCAGCAGTCCCGGGGGCCAAGAGCCCCAGCATTTT.

V gene TRBV7-2 combines with J gene TRBJ1-1; possibly TRBD1 for D (6 bases). The CDR3 has 14 amino acids. Germline CDR1 is SGHTA and CDR2 is FQGNSA. V gave up 2 bases and J gave up 1 base, with 8 bases separating them. CDR3 coding DNA: TGTGCCAGCAGCTTATCGGGACAGAACACTGAAGCTTTCTTT. Encoded protein: CASSLSGQNTEAFF.

The chain recombines TRBV27 with TRBJ2-5, with D perhaps TRBD1 (6 bases). Trimming took off 3 bases at V and 5 bases at J, with 19 bases between the two ends. The CDR3 runs to 16 residues. Germline CDR1 and CDR2: MNHEY and SMNVEV (reference sequence). CDR3 amino acids: CASSFFTTGSMETQYF. CDR3 DNA sequence: TGTGCCAGCAGTTTCTTCACGACAGGCTCTATGGAGACCCAGTACTTC.

The V call is TRBV9, the J call TRBJ2-3, with 7 positions matching TRBD1. This CDR3 is built from 16 residues. Trimming took 3 bases from V and 1 from J; bases not matched to a gene: 8. CDR1 is SGDLS and CDR2 is YYNGEE in the germline V gene. The DNA of the CDR3 is TGTGCCAGCAGCGCCCCCGGGACAGAAGGCACAGATACGCAGTATTTT. This sequence encodes CASSAPGTEGTDTQYF. Full variable domain (rest looked up from reference TRBV9 and TRBJ2-3): DSGVTQTPKHLITATGQRVTLRCSPRSGDLSVYWYQQSLDQGLQFLIQYYNGEERAKGNILERFSAQQFPDLHSELNLSSLELGDSALYFCASSAPGTEGTDTQYFGPGTRLTVL.

The chain recombines TRBV27 with TRBJ1-5, with D unresolved. Germline CDR1 is MNHEY and CDR2 is SMNVEV (reference sequence). V was clipped by 5 bases and J by 4 bases, with 9 bases between them. This CDR3 is 13 amino acids long. This chain's CDR3 is CASSTGKNQPQHF. Written as DNA, the CDR3 is TGTGCCAGCAGTACCGGGAAAAATCAGCCCCAGCATTTT.

The chain couples TRBV28 to TRBJ1-2; D perhaps matches TRBD1 (5 bases). The V end was cut by 3 bases, the J end by 1 base, with 18 bases between. The CDR3 totals 17 residues. Per germline, CDR1 MDHEN and CDR2 SYDVKM. For the CDR3, the DNA is TGTGCCAGCAGTTTTGGTTCACAGGAAGCGCTTAACTATGGCTACACCTTC. It yields the protein CASSFGSQEALNYGYTF.

This chain joins TRBV2 and TRBJ2-1; weak D call: TRBD2 (6 bases). Trimming stripped 8 bases from V and 5 bases from J, with 13 bases between. CDR1 and CDR2 (germline): SNHLY, FYNNEI. The CDR3 has 13 amino acids. The DNA for the CDR3 is TGTGCCAGCGATCAGAGGAGGGACAATGAGCAGTTCTTC. Translated, it gives CASDQRRDNEQFF.

This clone occurred a few times. The genes are TRBV5-4 and TRBJ2-3, with 7 nucleotides matching TRBD2. There are 16 residues in the CDR3. The trim removed 0 bases at V and 6 bases at J, leaving 10 bases unmatched. Germline CDR1 SGHNT, CDR2 YYREEE (reference sequence). The CDR3 DNA follows: TGTGCCAGCAGCTTGGCTAGCGGAGGGGTACGGGATACGCAGTATTTT. Encoded protein: CASSLASGGVRDTQYF.

This clone was seen only a few times. The chain links TRBV15 to TRBJ2-4, with TRBD1 as a possible D gene (6 bases). The CDR3 totals 15 residues. CDR1 and CDR2 (germline): LNHNV, YYDKDF (reference sequence). V was pared by 2 bases and J by 7 bases, with 15 bases between. CDR3 loop: CATSRFGQPGNIQYF. The DNA for the CDR3 is TGTGCCACCAGCAGATTCGGACAGCCGGGGAACATTCAGTACTTC. Full variable domain (rest looked up from reference TRBV15 and TRBJ2-4): DAMVIQNPRYQVTQFGKPVTLSCSQTLNHNVMYWYQQKSSQAPKLLFHYYDKDFNNEADTPDNFQSRRPNTSFCFLDIRSPGLGDTAMYLCATSRFGQPGNIQYFGAGTRLSVL.

This chain uses TRBV2 with TRBJ1-3; perhaps TRBD1 as D (6 bases). V was shortened by 6 bases and J by 4 bases, with 16 bases between the two germline ends. The V gene's germline CDR1 is SNHLY and CDR2 FYNNEI. There are 15 residues in the CDR3. The chain's CDR3 is CASRETGYWGNTIYF. CDR3 in DNA: TGTGCCAGCAGGGAAACAGGGTATTGGGGAAACACCATATATTTT. The variable domain in full, with the rest retrieved from reference TRBV2 and TRBJ1-3, is EPEVTQTPSHQVTQMGQEVILRCVPISNHLYFYWYRQILGQKVEFLVSFYNNEISEKSEIFDDQFSVERPDGSNFTLKIRSTKLEDSAMYFCASRETGYWGNTIYFGEGSWLTVV.

The rearrangement joins TRBV5-1 to TRBJ2-5, with TRBD1 matching over 12 bases. V lost 4 bases to trimming and J lost 5 bases; unmatched junction nucleotides: 6. This CDR3 spans 15 amino acids. Looked up from germline, CDR1 is SGHRS and CDR2 is YFSETQ. CDR3 sequence reads: CASSTGQGARETQYF. The CDR3, as DNA: TGCGCCAGCAGCACGGGACAGGGGGCGCGGGAGACCCAGTACTTC.